This T cell receptor (beta chain) derives from a study of early T cells in non-severe SARS-CoV-2 infection (dated by TCRdb to 2020 to 2023). About the study as a whole: Because TCR sequencing was done on bulk RNA from unsorted whole blood, the alpha and beta chains could not be paired. On the study overall, not on this receptor specifically: VDJdb matching was skewed toward anti-spike CD8 responses and likely underestimated virus-specific expansions, missing private and CD4 specificities.

From a lookup of the germline V gene, CDR1 and CDR2 are SGDLS and YYNGEE. Cut back by 0 bases and 4 bases, the V and J ends lie 12 bases apart. The CDR3 holds 15 amino acids from the cysteine to the phenylalanine. The sequence is cut down to CDR3 DNA, 45 bases in frame from base 1. Preparation of the library involved 5' RACE. The instrument was a NextSeq 500. Unique molecular identifiers were attached to individual cDNA molecules in the TCR library protocol so that sequencing error and PCR bias could be corrected. Sequencing covered both TCR alpha and beta chains, and within each sample the abundances of alpha and beta sequences were tightly co-correlated. Regarding the original processing steps: Decombinator V4 was used to perform V gene, J gene and CDR3 annotation of TCR sequences. Expanded TCRs were defined as changing significantly between any two time points under a Poisson model with p below 0.0001. Abundances of TCRs were expressed as counts per million after normalisation to the total number of TCRs sequenced in each sample. MAIT TCRs were defined by TRAV1-2 paired with TRAJ12, TRAJ20 or TRAJ33, and iNKT TCRs by TRAV10 paired with TRAJ18. A search of VDJdb, accessed on 1 November 2021, was run for TCRs annotated to CMV, EBV and SARS-CoV-2, with TCRs annotated for multiple antigens excluded. TCRdb ran its own pipeline on the public reads, namely fastp trimming at Q25 and MiXCR clone calling, and kept in-frame beta chains. One record per CDR3 amino acid sequence lists the most common genes and DNA. What appears here as the V and J calls and clone size reflects TCRdb's work, not the paper's. Recorded for this sample are 40,000 to 55,000 distinct CDR3 sequences; about 25% of them occurred a single time. The ten largest clonotypes hold around 5% of the sample.

The study was a case-control design nested within a healthcare worker cohort in London, UK, with weekly nasopharyngeal swab PCR tests and blood sampling. Healthcare workers were recruited between 23 and 31 March 2020, during the week of the UK lockdown, and were followed weekly for up to 16 weeks. This clonotype was seen a handful of times. This clone's antigen is unknown. Base qualities are not at hand, and no much larger clone is one base apart. This TCR came from an adult who was a healthcare worker with PCR-confirmed SARS-CoV-2 infection or an uninfected control (not recorded which). This chain joins TRBV9 to TRBJ2-3; the D gene is possibly TRBD1, with 7 bases matching. Sequences were derived from whole blood, sampled at baseline. The CDR3 region has the sequence CASSVEARGADTQYF. The sequence in DNA is TGTGCCAGCAGCGTAGAGGCCAGGGGGGCAGATACGCAGTATTTT.